This T cell receptor (beta chain) is drawn from a study of CD8+CD57+ T cells in acquired aplastic anemia. Study-level points and caveats: There were 25 to 30 CD8+ CDR3 sequences that occurred in both patients and controls. The CD8+ Simpson's diversity of patients and controls was not significantly different.

The CDR3 is 13 amino acids. The germline V gene encodes CDR1 SNHLY and CDR2 FYNNEI. The junction had 6 bases not matched to a gene; V was cut back by 6 bases and J by 8 bases. Patients picked for sequencing had shown CD8+CD57+ cell expansion detected by flow cytometry. No therapy had been given to the patients at the time of blood sampling. A word on this clonotype: Its antigen is not known.

Profiles of TCR beta VDJ and CDR3 were generated from a genomic DNA template. TCRdb analysed the reads with MiXCR anew, one entry per CDR3 protein. The sample carries about 180,000 distinct CDR3 sequences, 40% to 55% recorded once. Sequencing was done on a sample of sorted CD4+, CD8+, or CD8+CD57+ T cells (not recorded which) from PBMCs. This sequence joins TRBV2 and TRBJ1-5; 8 bases align to TRBD1. The TCR sequence derives from a human donor with aplastic anemia. The chain's CDR3 is CASRPTGEEPQHF. In DNA, the CDR3 is TGTGCCAGCAGGCCGACAGGGGAAGAGCCCCAGCATTTT.